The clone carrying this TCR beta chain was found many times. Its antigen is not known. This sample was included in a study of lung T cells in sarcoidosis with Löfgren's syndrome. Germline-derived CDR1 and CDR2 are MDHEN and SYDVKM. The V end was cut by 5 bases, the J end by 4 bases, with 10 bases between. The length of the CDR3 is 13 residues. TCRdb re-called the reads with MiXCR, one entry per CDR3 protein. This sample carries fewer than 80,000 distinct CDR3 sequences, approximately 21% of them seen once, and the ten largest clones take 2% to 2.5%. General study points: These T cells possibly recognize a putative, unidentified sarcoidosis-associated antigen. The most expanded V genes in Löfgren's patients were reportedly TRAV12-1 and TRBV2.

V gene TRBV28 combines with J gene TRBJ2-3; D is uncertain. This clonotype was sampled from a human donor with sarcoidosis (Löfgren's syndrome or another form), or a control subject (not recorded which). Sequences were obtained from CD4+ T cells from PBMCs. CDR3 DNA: TGTGCCAGCAGTCTCCCCGCGGCAGATACGCAGTATTTT. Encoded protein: CASSLPAADTQYF.